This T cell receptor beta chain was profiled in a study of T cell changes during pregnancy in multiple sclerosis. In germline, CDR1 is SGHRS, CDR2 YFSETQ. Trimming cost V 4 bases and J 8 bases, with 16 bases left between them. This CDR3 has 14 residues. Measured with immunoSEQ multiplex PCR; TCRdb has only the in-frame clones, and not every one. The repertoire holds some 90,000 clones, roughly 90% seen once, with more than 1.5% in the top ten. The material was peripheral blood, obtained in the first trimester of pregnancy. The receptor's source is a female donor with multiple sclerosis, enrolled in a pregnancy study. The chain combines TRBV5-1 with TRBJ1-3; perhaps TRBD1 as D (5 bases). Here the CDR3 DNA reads TGCGCCAGCAGCCTGGGGGGGGATGAGGACACCATATATTTT. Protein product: CASSLGGDEDTIYF.